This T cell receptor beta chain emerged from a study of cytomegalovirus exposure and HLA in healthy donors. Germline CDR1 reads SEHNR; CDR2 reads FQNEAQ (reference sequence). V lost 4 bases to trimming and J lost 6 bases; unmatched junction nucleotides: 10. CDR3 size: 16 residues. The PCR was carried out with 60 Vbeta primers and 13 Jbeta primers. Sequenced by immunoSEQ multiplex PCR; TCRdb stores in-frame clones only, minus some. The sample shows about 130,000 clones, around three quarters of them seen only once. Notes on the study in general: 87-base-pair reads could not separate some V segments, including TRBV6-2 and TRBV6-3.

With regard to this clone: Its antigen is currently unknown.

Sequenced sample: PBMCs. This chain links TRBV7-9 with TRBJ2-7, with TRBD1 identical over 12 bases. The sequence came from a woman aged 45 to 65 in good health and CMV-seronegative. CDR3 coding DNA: TGTGCCAGCAGCTCCGGTCCTGGGACAGGGGGCTCCGAGCAGTACTTC. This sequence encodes CASSSGPGTGGSEQYF.